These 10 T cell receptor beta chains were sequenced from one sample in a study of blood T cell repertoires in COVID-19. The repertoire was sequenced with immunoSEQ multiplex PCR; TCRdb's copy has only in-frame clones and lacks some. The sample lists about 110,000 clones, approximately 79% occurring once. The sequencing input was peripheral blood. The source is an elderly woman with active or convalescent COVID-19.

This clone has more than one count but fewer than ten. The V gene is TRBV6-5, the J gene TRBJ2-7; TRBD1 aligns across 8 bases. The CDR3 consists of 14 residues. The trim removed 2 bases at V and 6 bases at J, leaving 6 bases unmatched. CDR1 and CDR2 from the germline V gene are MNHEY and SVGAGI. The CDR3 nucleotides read TGTGCCAGCAGTTACAATCCGACAGGGGTCGAGCAGTACTTC. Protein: CASSYNPTGVEQYF.

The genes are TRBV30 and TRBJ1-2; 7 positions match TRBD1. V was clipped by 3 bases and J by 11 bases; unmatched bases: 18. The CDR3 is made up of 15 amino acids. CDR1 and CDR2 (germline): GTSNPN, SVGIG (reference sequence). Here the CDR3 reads CAWRHRQGRFRGYTF. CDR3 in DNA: TGTGCCTGGAGACACCGACAGGGTCGATTTCGCGGATACACCTTC.

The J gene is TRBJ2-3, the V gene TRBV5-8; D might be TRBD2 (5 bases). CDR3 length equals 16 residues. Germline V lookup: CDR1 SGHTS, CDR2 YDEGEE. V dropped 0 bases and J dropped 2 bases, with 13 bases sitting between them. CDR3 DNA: TGTGCCAGCAGCTTGGGTAACGGGATTGTCACAGATACGCAGTATTTT. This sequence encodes CASSLGNGIVTDTQYF.

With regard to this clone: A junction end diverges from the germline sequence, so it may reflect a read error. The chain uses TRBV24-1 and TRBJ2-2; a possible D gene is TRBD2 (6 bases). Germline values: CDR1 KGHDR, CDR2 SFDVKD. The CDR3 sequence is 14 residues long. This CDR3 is CATRGRMNTGGLFF. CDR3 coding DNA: TGTGCCACCAGAGGACGGATGAACACCGGGGGGCTGTTTTTT.

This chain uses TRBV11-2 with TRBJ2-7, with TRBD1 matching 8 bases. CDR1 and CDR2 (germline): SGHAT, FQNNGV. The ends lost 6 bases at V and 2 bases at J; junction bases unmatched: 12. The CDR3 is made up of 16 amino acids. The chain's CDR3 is CASRIWGDRRTYEQYF. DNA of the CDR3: TGTGCCAGCAGAATATGGGGGGACAGGAGGACCTACGAGCAGTACTTC.

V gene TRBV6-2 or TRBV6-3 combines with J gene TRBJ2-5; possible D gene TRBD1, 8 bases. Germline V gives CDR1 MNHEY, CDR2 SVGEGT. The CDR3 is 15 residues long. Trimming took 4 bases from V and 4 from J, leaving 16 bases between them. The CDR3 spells CASSFNRGGGETQYF. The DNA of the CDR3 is TGTGCCAGCAGTTTCAACAGGGGGGGTGGAGAGACCCAGTACTTC.

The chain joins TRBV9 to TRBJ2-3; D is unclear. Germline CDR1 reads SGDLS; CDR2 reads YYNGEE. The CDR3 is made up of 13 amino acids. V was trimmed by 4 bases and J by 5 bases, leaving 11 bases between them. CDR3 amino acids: CASSPFFGDTQYF. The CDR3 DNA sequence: TGTGCCAGCAGCCCCTTTTTCGGAGATACGCAGTATTTT.

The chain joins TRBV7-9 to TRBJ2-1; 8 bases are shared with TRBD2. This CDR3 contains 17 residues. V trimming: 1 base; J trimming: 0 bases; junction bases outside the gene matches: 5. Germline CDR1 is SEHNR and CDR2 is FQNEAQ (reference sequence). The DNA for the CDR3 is TGTGCCAGCAGCTTAGGGGGACTAGGGAACTCCTACAATGAGCAGTTCTTC. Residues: CASSLGGLGNSYNEQFF.

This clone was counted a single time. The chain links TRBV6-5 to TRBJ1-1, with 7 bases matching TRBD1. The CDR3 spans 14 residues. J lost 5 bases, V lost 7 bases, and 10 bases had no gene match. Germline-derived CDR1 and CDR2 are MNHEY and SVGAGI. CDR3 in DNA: TGTGCCAGCATCAAAGGGGGCGTATGGACTGAAGCTTTCTTT. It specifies CASIKGGVWTEAFF.

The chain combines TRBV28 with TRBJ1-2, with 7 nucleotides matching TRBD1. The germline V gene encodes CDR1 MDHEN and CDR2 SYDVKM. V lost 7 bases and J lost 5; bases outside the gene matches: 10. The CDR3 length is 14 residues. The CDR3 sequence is CASTPRGQIYGYTF. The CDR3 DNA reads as TGTGCCAGCACCCCGAGGGGACAGATTTATGGCTACACCTTC.